The TCR beta chain under discussion was sequenced for a study of cytomegalovirus exposure and HLA in healthy donors. General observations from the study: By a later analysis, the bulk of CMV-associated TCR beta chains appeared HLA-restricted. Sequencing likely produced, as an artifact, a cluster of highly shared sequence variants.

The PCR made use of 60 Vbeta and 13 Jbeta primers. Profiled with immunoSEQ multiplex PCR; TCRdb holds only in-frame clones, not every one. The profile shows nearly 95,000 clones, roughly three fifths of them singletons. On this clone itself: The antigen remains unidentified.

Trimming at V came to 6 bases and at J to 0 bases, leaving 5 bases not matched to a gene. Germline values: CDR1 ENHRY, CDR2 SYGVKD. The CDR3 consists of 14 residues. Sequencing was performed on PBMCs. The source is a woman in her twenties or thirties in good health and CMV-seronegative. The chain is built from TRBV10-3 and TRBJ2-7; 7 bases fit TRBD1. CDR3 residues: CAIRPTGLSYEQYF. CDR3 nucleotides: TGTGCCATCAGACCGACAGGGCTCTCCTACGAGCAGTACTTC.